Listed here are 24 T cell receptor beta chains from one sample, sequenced in a study of molecular identifiers for immune sequencing clone quantification. TCRdb used MiXCR to reprocess the PCR reads, holding one entry per CDR3 protein. The sample includes more than 550,000 distinct CDR3 sequences, 25% of them seen just once. The source material was naive CD8+ T cells from blood, with Jurkat cell RNA spiked in. Subset: FACS-sorted CD8+CD4-CCR7+CD45RA+ naive T cells. The receptor set was obtained from a human donor in good health. Some libraries in this study had Jurkat cell RNA spiked in.

In this sample, this clonotype turned up many times. V usage is TRBV6-5 and J usage is TRBJ2-4; D unclear. Germline V lookup: CDR1 MNHEY, CDR2 SVGAGI. Deletions cut 2 bases from V and 8 bases from J, with 4 bases between. This CDR3 is 11 amino acids long. The CDR3 nucleotides read TGTGCCAGCAGTTACGGGTACATTCAGTACTTC. Encoded protein: CASSYGYIQYF.

This clonotype was seen many times. This chain links TRBV6-1 with TRBJ2-7, with D tentatively TRBD2 (5 bases). The CDR3 has 14 residues. Trimming left V 2 bases short and J 2 bases short, with 10 bases between. Germline loops: CDR1 MNHNS, CDR2 SASEGT. As DNA, the CDR3 is TGTGCCAGCAGTGAATTGGACTTCCCCTACGAGCAGTACTTC. As protein: CASSELDFPYEQYF.

This chain joins TRBV4-1 and TRBJ2-1; 8 bases match TRBD1. Germline CDR1 is MGHRA and CDR2 is YSYEKL. After removal of 1 base from V and 6 bases from J, the junction contained 11 bases not matched to a gene. The CDR3 is made up of 17 amino acids. DNA of the CDR3: TGCGCCAGCAGCCAAGCACCTCGAGGACAGGGTTCCAATGAGCAGTTCTTC. As protein: CASSQAPRGQGSNEQFF.

Points on this clonotype: A much larger clonotype is one base distant, so this may be a read error. The chain couples TRBV25-1 to TRBJ2-7; D is unclear. The germline V gene has CDR1 MGHDK and CDR2 SYGVNS. The CDR3 runs 12 residues. CDR3 amino acids: CTSSMIGYEQYF. The CDR3 DNA reads TGTACCAGCAGTATGATCGGCTACGAGCAGTACTTC.

This clonotype has a count of ten or more. The chain joins TRBV5-4 to TRBJ2-2; 8 nucleotides agree with TRBD2. V gave up 5 bases and J gave up 8 bases; unmatched junction bases: 8. The CDR3 is made up of 14 amino acids. Germline loops: CDR1 SGHNT, CDR2 YYREEE (reference sequence). The CDR3 loop reads CASRELADAGELFF. CDR3 DNA: TGTGCCAGCAGGGAACTAGCGGACGCGGGGGAGCTGTTTTTT.

This clonotype has a count of ten or more. V gene TRBV3-1 combines with J gene TRBJ1-1; the match to TRBD1 covers 10 bases. Trimming removed 5 bases from V and 3 bases from J; junction bases left unmatched: 12. Germline V gives CDR1 LGHDT, CDR2 YNNKEL (reference sequence). The CDR3 runs 17 residues. CDR3 nucleotides: TGTGCCAGCAGCGTCCAGGCCGGGACAGGGGTTTACACTGAAGCTTTCTTT. It codes for CASSVQAGTGVYTEAFF.

The rearrangement links TRBV19 to TRBJ2-1; 9 bases align to TRBD1. Germline-derived CDR1 and CDR2 are LNHDA and SQIVND (reference sequence). The CDR3 runs 14 residues. Losses at the gene ends were 3 bases for V and 7 bases for J; bases not matched to a gene: 4. The chain's CDR3 is CASSMTGGLNEQFF. As DNA, the CDR3 is TGTGCCAGTAGTATGACAGGGGGTCTGAATGAGCAGTTCTTC.

Turning to this clonotype: One base away lies a much larger clone, so this may be a sequencing read error. The rearrangement links TRBV12-3 or TRBV12-4 to TRBJ1-1; D uncertain. CDR3 length equals 16 residues. This CDR3 is CASSFSILTVNTEASF. The CDR3 DNA reads as TGTGCCAGCAGTTTCTCGATTCTGACCGTGAACACTGAAGCTTCCTTT.

This clonotype was picked up many times. CDR3 coding DNA: TGTGCCAGCAGCTGGGACAGGGGCGAGCAGTACTTC. Its translation is CASSWDRGEQYF. V and J are TRBV7-9 and TRBJ2-7; 10 bases match TRBD1. The junction had 0 bases not matched to a gene; V was cut back by 4 bases and J by 6 bases. This CDR3 contains 12 residues. Germline CDR1 is SEHNR and CDR2 is FQNEAQ (reference sequence).

In this sample, this clonotype turned up many times. This rearrangement joins TRBV7-9 to TRBJ1-1; the D is unclear. Germline V CDR1 and CDR2: SEHNR, FQNEAQ (reference sequence). Deletions cut 6 bases from V and 7 bases from J, with 6 bases between. The CDR3 is made up of 10 amino acids. CDR3 DNA sequence: TGTGCCAGCAGTAGGGATGAAGCTTTCTTT. Its protein is CASSRDEAFF.

The sample holds many counts of this clonotype. The chain employs TRBV2 and TRBJ1-4, with TRBD1 matching 7 bases. The V gene's germline CDR1 is SNHLY and CDR2 FYNNEI. With 10 bases clipped from V and 5 bases from J, the junction kept 7 bases outside the gene matches. This CDR3 has 13 residues. The CDR3 bases are TGTGCCACCGAGGGGACAGACAATGAAAAACTGTTTTTT. It specifies CATEGTDNEKLFF.

This clonotype was found many times. The V gene is TRBV13, the J gene TRBJ1-1; tentative D call: TRBD1 (6 bases). Germline CDR1 reads PRHDT; CDR2 reads FYEKMQ (reference sequence). V lost 5 bases and J 0 bases, leaving 13 bases between the germline ends. The CDR3 totals 15 residues. DNA for the CDR3: TGTGCCAGCAGCCCCTTCGGACAGATGAACACTGAAGCTTTCTTT. Protein sequence: CASSPFGQMNTEAFF.

On this clonotype itself: Given the absence of the conserved phenylalanine or tryptophan at the CDR3 end, a read error is likely. The chain links TRBV12-3 or TRBV12-4 to TRBJ1-4; the match to TRBD1 covers 9 bases. V was pared by 4 bases and J by 7 bases, with 10 bases of the junction left unmatched. The CDR3 is 16 residues long. CDR3 protein: CASSSHPTGGGEKLFL. The CDR3 DNA is TGTGCCAGCAGTTCGCACCCGACAGGGGGTGGTGAAAAACTGTTTTTA.

Notes on this clonotype: This sequence may be a read error, since a much larger clone differs from it by one base. No conserved phenylalanine or tryptophan ends this CDR3, so it is likely a read error. The gene calls are TRBV4-1 and TRBJ1-1; D uncertain. Germline CDR1 MGHRA, CDR2 YSYEKL. V was pared by 0 bases and J by 4 bases, with 12 bases between. This CDR3 contains 15 residues. In nucleotides, the CDR3 is TGCGCCAGCAGCCAAGACCGGGGAATAGGCACTGAAGCTTTCTAT. Translation: CASSQDRGIGTEAFY.

Turning to this clonotype: This sequence may be a read error, since a much larger clone differs from it by one base. V is TRBV12-5 and J is TRBJ2-2, with D perhaps matching TRBD1 (6 bases). Trimming shortened V by 3 bases and J by 6 bases, and 17 bases separated the two germline ends. The CDR3 is 16 amino acids. Per germline, CDR1 LGHNT and CDR2 FRNRAP. For the CDR3, the DNA is TGTGCTAGTGGTTTTCTCCCAGGGGATCGCCCCGGGGAGCTGTTTTTT. This sequence encodes CASGFLPGDRPGELFF.

Comments on this clonotype: This may arise from a read error, as a much more abundant clone is one base away. The chain employs TRBV27 and TRBJ1-2; D is unclear. The CDR3 has 13 residues. Per the germline V gene, CDR1 is MNHEY and CDR2 is SMNVEV (reference sequence). Here the CDR3 DNA reads TGTGCCAGCAGTTTATACAGTAACTATGCCTACACCTTC. Its protein is CASSLYSNYAYTF.

In the case of this clonotype: Since the CDR3 does not end with the conserved phenylalanine or tryptophan, this likely comes from a read error. The chain carries TRBV12-3 or TRBV12-4 and TRBJ2-3; TRBD2 agrees at 7 bases. The CDR3 sequence is 15 residues long. V dropped 6 bases and J dropped 4; count of bases not matched to a gene: 10. The DNA for the CDR3 is TGTGCCAGCAGATTGGCCGCGGGGGTGGCAGATACGCAGTATTAT. Residues: CASRLAAGVADTQYY.

The sample holds a few counts of this clonotype. V usage is TRBV1 and J usage is TRBJ2-7; the table's D call, TRBD1, has no DNA check behind it. TRBV1 is reported as a pseudogene. CDR3 length equals 14 residues. The DNA of the CDR3 is TGCACCAGCAGCCAACTTTCCGGGGGCTACGAGCAGTACTTC. It yields the protein CTSSQLSGGYEQYF.

This clonotype was found many times. The chain has TRBV9 and TRBJ2-2, with TRBD2 matching over 9 bases. The CDR3 has 15 residues. Germline V CDR1 and CDR2: SGDLS, YYNGEE. The junction had 2 bases not matched to a gene; V was cut back by 2 bases and J by 3 bases. The CDR3 loop is CASSVSSGDTGELFF. For the CDR3, the DNA is TGTGCCAGCAGCGTTTCTAGCGGGGACACCGGGGAGCTGTTTTTT.

This clonotype was detected only a few times. The chain is built from TRBV19 and TRBJ2-5, with 10 bases aligning to TRBD2. Trimming removed 3 bases from V and 5 bases from J; junction bases left unmatched: 12. The CDR3 spans 17 residues. Per the germline V gene, CDR1 is LNHDA and CDR2 is SQIVND (reference sequence). CDR3 sequence (DNA): TGTGCCAGTAGTATGATGATTAGCGGGGGGCCATGGGAGACCCAGTACTTC. The encoded protein is CASSMMISGGPWETQYF.

This sequence joins TRBV27 and TRBJ2-5, with unresolved D. Germline CDR1 and CDR2: MNHEY and SMNVEV (reference sequence). The CDR3 is 13 residues long. Trimming removed 6 bases at V and 2 bases at J, with 10 bases between. In DNA, the CDR3 is TGTGCCAGCAGGGGTATTGGGCAAGAGACCCAGTACTTC. Protein sequence: CASRGIGQETQYF.

This clonotype showed up many times. This sequence joins TRBV2 and TRBJ1-4, with D perhaps matching TRBD1 (6 bases). Trimming shortened V by 5 bases and J by 3 bases, and 10 bases separated the two germline ends. The CDR3 is 14 residues long. Germline V gene data show CDR1 as SNHLY and CDR2 as FYNNEI. This CDR3 is CASSNQGSNEKLFF. In DNA, the CDR3 is TGTGCCAGCAGTAACCAGGGGTCTAATGAAAAACTGTTTTTT.

This clonotype was counted between two and nine times. The DNA of the CDR3 is TGTGCCAGCAGTCGCTCAGGGCCTACTGAAAAACTGTTTTTT. This translates into CASSRSGPTEKLFF. V gene TRBV12-3 or TRBV12-4 combines with J gene TRBJ1-4, with D maybe TRBD1 (5 bases). Trimming removed 5 bases from V and 7 bases from J, with 14 bases in between. CDR3 length: 14 amino acids.

This clonotype was seen more than once but under ten times. The CDR3 DNA reads as TGTGCCAGCAGCTTTGGCCTTGACCCGTACTTC. Protein: CASSFGLDPYF. The chain employs TRBV7-2 and TRBJ2-5; D remains ambiguous. This CDR3 is built from 11 residues. Trimming cost V 3 bases and J 13 bases, with 12 bases left between them. From germline, CDR1 is SGHTA and CDR2 FQGNSA.